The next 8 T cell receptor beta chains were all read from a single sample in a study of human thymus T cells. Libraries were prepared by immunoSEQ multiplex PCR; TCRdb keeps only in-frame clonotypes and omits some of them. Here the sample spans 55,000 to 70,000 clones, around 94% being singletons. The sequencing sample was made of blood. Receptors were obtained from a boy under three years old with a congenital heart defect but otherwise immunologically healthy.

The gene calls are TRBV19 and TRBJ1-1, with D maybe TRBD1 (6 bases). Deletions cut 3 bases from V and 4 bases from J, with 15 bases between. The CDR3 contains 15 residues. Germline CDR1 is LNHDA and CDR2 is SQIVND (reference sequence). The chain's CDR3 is CASSMGQGLSTEAFF. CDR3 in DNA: TGTGCCAGTAGTATGGGGCAGGGGTTAAGCACTGAAGCTTTCTTT.

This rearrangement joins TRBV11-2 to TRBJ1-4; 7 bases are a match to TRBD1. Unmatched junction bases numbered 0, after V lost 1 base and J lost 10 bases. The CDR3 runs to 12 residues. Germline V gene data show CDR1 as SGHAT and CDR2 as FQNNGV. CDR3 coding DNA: TGTGCCAGCAGCTTAGGACAGGGAAAACTGTTTTTT. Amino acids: CASSLGQGKLFF.

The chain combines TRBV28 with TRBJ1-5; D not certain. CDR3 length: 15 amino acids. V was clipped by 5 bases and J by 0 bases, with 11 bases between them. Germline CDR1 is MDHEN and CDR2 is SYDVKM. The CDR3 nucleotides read TGTGCCAGCAGTCACGACTCTTATAGCAATCAGCCCCAGCATTTT. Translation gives CASSHDSYSNQPQHF.

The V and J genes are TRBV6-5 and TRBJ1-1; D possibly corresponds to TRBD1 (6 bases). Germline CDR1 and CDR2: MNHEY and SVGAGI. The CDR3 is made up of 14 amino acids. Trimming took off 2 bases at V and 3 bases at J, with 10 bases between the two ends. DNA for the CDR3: TGTGCCAGCAGTTACGGGTACAGGGACACTGAAGCTTTCTTT. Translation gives CASSYGYRDTEAFF.

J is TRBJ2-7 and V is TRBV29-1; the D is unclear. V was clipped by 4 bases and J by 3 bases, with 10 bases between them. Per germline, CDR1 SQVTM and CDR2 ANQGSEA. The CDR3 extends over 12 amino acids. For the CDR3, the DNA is TGCAGCGTTGTGGCTAGTAACTACGAGCAGTACTTC. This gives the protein CSVVASNYEQYF.

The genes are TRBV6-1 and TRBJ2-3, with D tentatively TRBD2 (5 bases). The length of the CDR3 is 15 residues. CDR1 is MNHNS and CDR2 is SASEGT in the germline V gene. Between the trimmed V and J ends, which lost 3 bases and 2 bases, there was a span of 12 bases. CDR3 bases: TGTGCCAGCAGTGAGTTGCGAGGGTACACAGATACGCAGTATTTT. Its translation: CASSELRGYTDTQYF.

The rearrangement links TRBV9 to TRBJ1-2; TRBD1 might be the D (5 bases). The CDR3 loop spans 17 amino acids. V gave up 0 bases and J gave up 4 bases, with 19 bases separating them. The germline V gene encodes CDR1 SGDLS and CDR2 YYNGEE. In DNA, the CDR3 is TGTGCCAGCAGCGTAGCATCGAACTCAGGGTATTCCTATGGCTACACCTTC. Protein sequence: CASSVASNSGYSYGYTF.

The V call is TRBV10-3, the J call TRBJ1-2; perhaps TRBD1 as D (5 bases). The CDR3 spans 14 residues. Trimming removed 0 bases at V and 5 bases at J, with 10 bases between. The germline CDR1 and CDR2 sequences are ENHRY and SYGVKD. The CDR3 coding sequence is TGTGCCATCAGTGAGTCTGGGCAGGGTTATGGCTACACCTTC. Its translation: CAISESGQGYGYTF.